The 10 T cell receptor beta chains given below trace back to one sample, sequenced in a study of molecular identifiers for immune sequencing clone quantification. TCRdb itself ran the PCR reads through MiXCR, one entry per CDR3 protein. The sample shows hundreds of thousands of distinct CDR3 sequences, about 25% of them seen only once. Sequencing used naive CD8+ T cells from blood, with Jurkat cell RNA spiked in. The subset here: FACS-sorted CD8+CD4-CCR7+CD45RA+ naive T cells. The source is a human donor in good health. Some libraries in this study had Jurkat cell RNA spiked in.

The chain recombines TRBV28 with TRBJ2-7; the match to TRBD1 covers 7 bases. V lost 3 bases, J lost 6 bases, and 8 bases stayed unmatched. Per the germline V gene, CDR1 is MDHEN and CDR2 is SYDVKM. CDR3 length: 14 residues. CDR3 loop: CASSFDRAAAEQYF. CDR3 DNA: TGTGCCAGCAGTTTTGACAGGGCCGCCGCCGAGCAGTACTTC.

The chain employs TRBV30 and TRBJ2-7; no clear D. CDR1 GTSNPN and CDR2 SVGIG come from the germline V gene (reference sequence). V gave up 5 bases and J gave up 2 bases, with 13 bases separating them. The CDR3 has 13 amino acids. CDR3 sequence: CAWALGSTYEQYF. The CDR3 nucleotides are TGTGCCTGGGCCCTGGGAAGTACCTACGAGCAGTACTTC.

V and J are TRBV27 and TRBJ2-7, with 7 bases identical to TRBD1. Looked up from germline, CDR1 is MNHEY and CDR2 is SMNVEV (reference sequence). Losses at the gene ends were 3 bases for V and 5 bases for J; bases not matched to a gene: 7. This CDR3 has 14 residues. This CDR3 is CASSFSTGIDEQYF. The CDR3 nucleotides are TGTGCCAGCAGTTTCTCGACAGGGATCGACGAGCAGTACTTC.

In this sample, this clonotype turned up a few times. V usage is TRBV7-6 and J usage is TRBJ2-7; perhaps TRBD1 as D (6 bases). Looked up from germline, CDR1 is SGHVS and CDR2 is FNYEAQ. The germline V and J ends were trimmed by 3 bases and 6 bases, with 12 bases remaining between them. CDR3 length: 13 residues. CDR3: CASSFNRAGEQYF. The CDR3 region has the DNA TGTGCCAGCAGCTTTAACAGGGCCGGCGAGCAGTACTTC.

The rearrangement links TRBV4-1 to TRBJ2-7, with D possibly matching TRBD1 (6 bases). The CDR3 runs 14 residues. V was pared by 2 bases and J by 1 base, with 9 bases between. Germline CDR1 MGHRA, CDR2 YSYEKL. DNA of the CDR3: TGCGCCAGCAGCCAAAGAAGGGGGTCCTACGAGCAGTACTTC. Translating gives CASSQRRGSYEQYF.

The chain uses TRBV27 and TRBJ2-7, with 11 positions matching TRBD1. From germline, CDR1 is MNHEY and CDR2 SMNVEV (reference sequence). The ends lost 7 bases at V and 3 bases at J; junction bases unmatched: 2. This CDR3 contains 13 residues. CDR3 in amino acids: CASTGQGDYEQYF. The CDR3, as DNA: TGTGCCAGCACGGGACAGGGGGACTACGAGCAGTACTTC.

This clonotype has a count of ten or more. The CDR3 reads CAWFRDTQYF. DNA of the CDR3: TGTGCCTGGTTCCGAGATACGCAGTATTTT. The chain has TRBV30 and TRBJ2-3; D is unclear. This CDR3 is built from 10 residues. The germline CDR1 and CDR2 sequences are GTSNPN and SVGIG (reference sequence). Trimming shortened V by 5 bases and J by 5 bases, and 5 bases separated the two germline ends.

Of note for this clonotype: This CDR3 is missing its conserved last phenylalanine or tryptophan, likely due to a read error. No DNA is shown, since the ends of the CDR3 on it are uncertain; the CDR3 is the one TCRdb lists. This chain uses TRBV4-3 with TRBJ2-3. From germline, CDR1 is LGHNA and CDR2 YSLEER. A total of 12 residues make up the CDR3, ends included. The CDR3 sequence: CASSQHAHTHYL.

In its sample, this clonotype was seen many times. This chain connects TRBV4-3 to TRBJ1-5, with TRBD1 matching 7 bases. J lost 6 bases, V lost 0 bases, and 11 bases had no gene match. The CDR3 is 17 amino acids. Germline V gene lookup returns CDR1 LGHNA and CDR2 YSLEER. CDR3: CASSQDRTGNTRQPQHF. CDR3 bases: TGCGCCAGCAGCCAAGATAGGACAGGTAATACTCGTCAGCCCCAGCATTTT.

The chain employs TRBV16 and TRBJ1-1, with D perhaps matching TRBD1 (5 bases). Trimming left V 3 bases short and J 7 bases short, with 9 bases between. Germline assignment: CDR1 KGHSY and CDR2 FQNENV. The CDR3 has 12 amino acids. The CDR3: CASSHFGGEAFF. The DNA of the CDR3 is TGTGCCAGCAGCCACTTTGGGGGTGAAGCTTTCTTT. The variable domain in full, with the rest retrieved from reference TRBV16 and TRBJ1-1, is GEEVAQTPKHLVRGEGQKAKLYCAPIKGHSYVFWYQQVLKNEFKFLISFQNENVFDETGMPKERFSAKCLPNSPCSLEIQATKLEDSAVYFCASSHFGGEAFFGQGTRLTVV.